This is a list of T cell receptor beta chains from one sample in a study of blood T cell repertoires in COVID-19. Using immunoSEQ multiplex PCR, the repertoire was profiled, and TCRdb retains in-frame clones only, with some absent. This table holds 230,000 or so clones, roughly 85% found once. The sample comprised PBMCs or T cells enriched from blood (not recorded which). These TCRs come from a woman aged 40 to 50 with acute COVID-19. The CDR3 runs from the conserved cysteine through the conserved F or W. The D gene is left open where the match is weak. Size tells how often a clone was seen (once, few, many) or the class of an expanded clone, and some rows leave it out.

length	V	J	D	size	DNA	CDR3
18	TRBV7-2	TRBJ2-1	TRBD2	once	TGTGCCAGCAGTGCACAAAGTAGCGGGGGGCCAGGGATCAATGAGCAGTTCTTC	CASSAQSSGGPGINEQFF
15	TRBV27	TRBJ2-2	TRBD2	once	TGTGCCAGCAGAACCAGCGGGGCGGTCACCGGGGAGCTGTTTTTT	CASRTSGAVTGELFF
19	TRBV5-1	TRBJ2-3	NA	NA	TGCGCCAGCAGCTCGAGTCCAGGACAGACCCGATCTAGCACAGATACGCAGTATTTT	CASSSSPGQTRSSTDTQYF
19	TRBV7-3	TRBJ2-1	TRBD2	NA	TGTGCCAGCAGCCCCGGACTAGCGGGGGGCCTGAGCTCCTACAATGAGCAGTTCTTC	CASSPGLAGGLSSYNEQFF
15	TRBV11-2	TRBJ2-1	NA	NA	TGTGCCAGCAGCTGGGTAAGGGGGTCCTACAATGAGCAGTTCTTC	CASSWVRGSYNEQFF
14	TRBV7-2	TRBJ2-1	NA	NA	TGTGCCAGCAGCTCCCCAGGCTCCTACAATGAGCAGTTCTTC	CASSSPGSYNEQFF
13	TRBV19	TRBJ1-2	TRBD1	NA	TGTGCCAGTAGCATCCAGGGGGCAGATGGCTACACCTTC	CASSIQGADGYTF
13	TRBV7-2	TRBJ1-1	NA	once	TGTGCCAGCAGCTTCAGGGGCTTCGGGGAAGCTTTCTTT	CASSFRGFGEAFF
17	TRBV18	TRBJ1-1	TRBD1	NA	TGTGCCAGCTCACCGGTGGGACAGGGGGTTCAGAACACTGAAGCTTTCTTT	CASSPVGQGVQNTEAFF
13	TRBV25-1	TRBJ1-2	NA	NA	TGTGCCAGCAGTGGGGCTGGGGGGTATGGCTACACCTTC	CASSGAGGYGYTF
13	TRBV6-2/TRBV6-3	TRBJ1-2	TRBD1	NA	TGTGCCAGCAGTTGGACAGGCTACTATGGCTACACCTTC	CASSWTGYYGYTF
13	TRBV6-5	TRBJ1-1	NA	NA	TGTGCCAGCAGCCGACAGGCGTGGACTGAAGCTTTCTTT	CASSRQAWTEAFF
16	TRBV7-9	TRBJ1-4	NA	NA	TGTGCCAGCAGCCTCCGCCGGGGGGCAACTAATGAAAAACTGTTTTTT	CASSLRRGATNEKLFF
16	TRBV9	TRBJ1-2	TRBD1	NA	TGTGCCAGCAGCACACAGACAGGGTTATCTTGGTATGGCTACACCTTC	CASSTQTGLSWYGYTF
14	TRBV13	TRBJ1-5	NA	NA	TGTGCCAGCAGCTTGGGGACAAAGGGTCAGCCCCAGCATTTT	CASSLGTKGQPQHF
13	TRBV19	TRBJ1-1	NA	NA	TGTGCCAGTAGTAACAGACAGGACACTGAAGCTTTCTTT	CASSNRQDTEAFF
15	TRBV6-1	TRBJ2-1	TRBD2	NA	TGTGCCAGCAGTGAAGAGACGGGGGGGCTTAATGAGCAGTTCTTC	CASSEETGGLNEQFF
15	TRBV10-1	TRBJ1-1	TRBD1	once	TGCGCCAGCACCGATTTTTTGGACAGGGAGACTGAAGCTTTCTTT	CASTDFLDRETEAFF
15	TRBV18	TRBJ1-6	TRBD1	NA	TGTGCCAGCTCACGGGGGACAGGAAGGAATTCACCCCTCCACTTT	CASSRGTGRNSPLHF
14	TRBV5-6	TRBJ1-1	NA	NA	TGTGCCAGCAGCTTGGGAGTTGTGAACACTGAAGCTTTCTTT	CASSLGVVNTEAFF
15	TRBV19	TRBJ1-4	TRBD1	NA	TGTGCCAGTAGTTCTACAGGGGCCCAAAATGAAAAACTGTTTTTT	CASSSTGAQNEKLFF
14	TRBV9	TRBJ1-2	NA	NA	TGTGCCAGCAGCGTAGACGGCAGGGGTCATGGCTACACCTTC	CASSVDGRGHGYTF
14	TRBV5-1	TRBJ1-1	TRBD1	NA	TGCGCCAGCAGCGCCGGGACAGGGCCGTCGGAAGCTTTCTTT	CASSAGTGPSEAFF
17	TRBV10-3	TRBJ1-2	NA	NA	TGTGCCATCAGTGGGGGGGGCTACAGGGAGCTTAACTATGGCTACACCTTC	CAISGGGYRELNYGYTF
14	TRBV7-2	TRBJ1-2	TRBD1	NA	TGTGCCAGCAGCTTTTTGGACAGGGGGCGGGGCTACACCTTC	CASSFLDRGRGYTF
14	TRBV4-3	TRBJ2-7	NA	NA	TGCGCCAGCAGCCAAAGGACGGGAACCTACGAGCAGTACTTC	CASSQRTGTYEQYF
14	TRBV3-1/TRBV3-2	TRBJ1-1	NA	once	TGTGCCAGCAGCCATGCTGGGGCCGGGACTGAAGCTTTCTTT	CASSHAGAGTEAFF
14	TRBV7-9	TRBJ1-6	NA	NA	TGTGCCAGCAGCTCGGAGGCCCAAAATTCACCCCTCCACTTT	CASSSEAQNSPLHF
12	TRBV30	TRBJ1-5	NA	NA	TGTGCCTGGAGTGTGGGGGACTGGCCCCAGCATTTT	CAWSVGDWPQHF
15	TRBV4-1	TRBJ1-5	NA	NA	TGCGCCAGCAGCCAAGATTCGGGTGAATATCAGCCCCAGCATTTT	CASSQDSGEYQPQHF
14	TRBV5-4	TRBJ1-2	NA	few	TGTGCCAGCAAAAATCCGGGGTCTTTGTATGGCTACACCTTC	CASKNPGSLYGYTF
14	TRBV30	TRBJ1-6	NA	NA	TGTGCCTGGAGTGTTGGCAGCCAGGATTCACCCCTCCACTTT	CAWSVGSQDSPLHF
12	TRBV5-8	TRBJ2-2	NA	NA	TGTGCCAGCACTCGATCAGGCGTGGAGCTGTTTTTT	CASTRSGVELFF
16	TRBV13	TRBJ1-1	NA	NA	TGTGCCAGCAGCTTAGCAAGGCGGGTGCAGGGGTCTGAAGCTTTCTTT	CASSLARRVQGSEAFF
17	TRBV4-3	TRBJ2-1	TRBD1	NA	TGCGCCAGCAGCCCAGGGGAGGGACAGGGGGCTCCGGGTGAGCAGTTCTTC	CASSPGEGQGAPGEQFF
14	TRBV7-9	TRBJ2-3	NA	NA	TGTGCCAGCAGCCGGGGTATCGGCACAGATACGCAGTATTTT	CASSRGIGTDTQYF
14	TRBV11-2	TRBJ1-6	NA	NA	TGTGCCAGCAGCTTAGACAGGGTGGGCTCACCCCTCCACTTT	CASSLDRVGSPLHF
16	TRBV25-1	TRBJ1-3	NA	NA	TGTGCCAGCAGTGAATGGGGCTTTCCTGGGGGAAACACCATATATTTT	CASSEWGFPGGNTIYF
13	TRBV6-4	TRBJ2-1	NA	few	TGTGCCAGCAGTGACTTTGAGACAGGCCAGCAGTTCTTC	CASSDFETGQQFF
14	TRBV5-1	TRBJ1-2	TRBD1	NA	TGCGCCAGCAGCGGGACGGACAGGGCTTATGGCTACACCTTC	CASSGTDRAYGYTF
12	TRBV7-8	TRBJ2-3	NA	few	TGTGCCAGCAGCGTTGGGTCGGGGGAAGCGTATTTT	CASSVGSGEAYF
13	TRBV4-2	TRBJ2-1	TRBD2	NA	TGTGCCAGCCGACTAGCGGGGTACAATGAGCAGTTCTTC	CASRLAGYNEQFF
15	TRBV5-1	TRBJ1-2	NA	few	TGCGCCAGCAGCTCGAACTCACAGGGATTCTATGGCTACACCTTC	CASSSNSQGFYGYTF
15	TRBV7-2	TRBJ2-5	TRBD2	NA	TGTGCCAGCAGCTTAGTTCGGGCGGGGGAAGAGACCCAGTACTTC	CASSLVRAGEETQYF
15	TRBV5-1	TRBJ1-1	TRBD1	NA	TGCGCCAGCAGCCGTAGAGGACAGGGGGACACTGAAGCTTTCTTT	CASSRRGQGDTEAFF
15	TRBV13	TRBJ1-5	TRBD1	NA	TGTGCCAGCAGCAACCGGGACAGGGATTACCAGCCCCAGCATTTT	CASSNRDRDYQPQHF
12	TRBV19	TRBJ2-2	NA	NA	TGTGCCAGTAGGGAGGGCGCCGGGGAGCTGTTTTTT	CASREGAGELFF
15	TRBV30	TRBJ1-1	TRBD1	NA	TGTGCCTGGAAGGACAGGGGGCCCGGGAACACTGAAGCTTTCTTT	CAWKDRGPGNTEAFF
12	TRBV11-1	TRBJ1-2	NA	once	TGTGCCAGCAGTGCAGAAAACTATGGCTACACCTTC	CASSAENYGYTF
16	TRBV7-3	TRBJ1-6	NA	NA	TGTGCCAGCAGCTCTCACACTAGCTCCTATAATTCACCCCTCCACTTT	CASSSHTSSYNSPLHF
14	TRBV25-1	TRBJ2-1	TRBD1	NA	TGTGCCAGCAGTGCCCAGACAGGGTGGAATGAGCAGTTCTTC	CASSAQTGWNEQFF
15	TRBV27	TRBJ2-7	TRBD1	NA	TGTGCCAGCAGTTCCCAGACAGGGGTCCCCTACGAGCAGTACTTC	CASSSQTGVPYEQYF
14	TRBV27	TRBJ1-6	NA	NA	TGTGCCAGCCTAGGTCGCGGAGATAATTCACCCCTCCACTTT	CASLGRGDNSPLHF